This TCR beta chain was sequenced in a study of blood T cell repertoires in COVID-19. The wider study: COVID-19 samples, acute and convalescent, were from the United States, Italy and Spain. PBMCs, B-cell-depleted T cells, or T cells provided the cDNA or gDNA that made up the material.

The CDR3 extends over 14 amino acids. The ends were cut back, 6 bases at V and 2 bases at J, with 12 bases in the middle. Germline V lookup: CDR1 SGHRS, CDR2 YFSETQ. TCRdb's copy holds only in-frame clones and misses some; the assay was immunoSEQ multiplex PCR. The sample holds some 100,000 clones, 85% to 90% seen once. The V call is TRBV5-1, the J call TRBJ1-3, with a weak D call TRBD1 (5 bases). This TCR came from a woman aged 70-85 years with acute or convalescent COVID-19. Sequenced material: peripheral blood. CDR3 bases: TGCGCCAGCACCCAGGGAAGCCCTGGAAACACCATATATTTT. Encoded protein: CASTQGSPGNTIYF.